This T cell receptor (beta chain) is from a study of T cell repertoires in cytomegalovirus infection. Study-wide results and caveats: The study found HLA-C-restricted CMV-specific TCR beta clonotypes dominating the ex vivo response.

Concerning this clonotype: Its matching antigen is unknown.

TCRdb processed the reads anew with MiXCR; each CDR3 protein has one entry. Of 100,000 to 150,000 distinct CDR3 sequences listed, roughly 9% are singletons. The sequenced sample consisted of PBMCs. This clonotype was obtained from a human donor in good health (CMV status not recorded). Some clones in this sample may be carry-over from other donors' samples.

CDR3 sequence reads: CATRSSKNTEAFF. CDR3 in DNA: TGTGCCACCAGGAGCAGCAAGAACACTGAAGCTTTCTTT. This rearrangement joins TRBV24-1 to TRBJ1-1; D is uncertain. V was clipped by 7 bases and J by 1 base, with 9 bases between them. Per germline, CDR1 KGHDR and CDR2 SFDVKD. The CDR3 spans 13 residues.